This passage covers 10 T cell receptor beta chains from one sample sequenced in a study of blood T cell repertoires in COVID-19. Method: immunoSEQ multiplex PCR; TCRdb's copy keeps in-frame clones and lacks some. The profile covers tens of thousands of clones, with 75% to 90% appearing a single time and approximately 5.4% taken by the ten largest. The sample taken for sequencing was peripheral blood. Source of these receptors: a man aged 55 to 70 with COVID-19, enrolled during active disease.

This chain connects TRBV28 to TRBJ1-3; a possible D gene is TRBD1 (5 bases). The CDR3 is made up of 15 amino acids. Germline lookup yields CDR1 MDHEN and CDR2 SYDVKM. Trimming removed 2 bases at V and 3 bases at J, with 11 bases between. This CDR3 is CASSLQGLGGNTIYF. The DNA of the CDR3 is TGTGCCAGCAGTTTACAGGGATTAGGTGGAAACACCATATATTTT. The whole variable domain, filled in from reference TRBV28 and TRBJ1-3, reads DVKVTQSSRYLVKRTGEKVFLECVQDMDHENMFWYRQDPGLGLRLIYFSYDVKMKEKGDIPEGYSVSREKKERFSLILESASTNQTSMYLCASSLQGLGGNTIYFGEGSWLTVV.

The rearrangement uses TRBV12-5 and TRBJ1-4, with D unresolved. Germline lookup yields CDR1 LGHNT and CDR2 FRNRAP. Trimming removed 3 bases from V and 8 bases from J, with 16 bases in between. The CDR3 length is 15 residues. The CDR3 here is CASGLFGRSKEKLFF. The CDR3 DNA reads as TGTGCTAGTGGTTTATTTGGCCGGAGCAAGGAAAAACTGTTTTTT.

V gene TRBV5-1 combines with J gene TRBJ2-1; 9 nucleotides agree with TRBD1. The CDR3 length is 14 residues. V dropped 6 bases and J dropped 2; count of bases not matched to a gene: 3. From germline, CDR1 is SGHRS and CDR2 YFSETQ. The CDR3 DNA reads TGCGCCAGCAACAGACAGGGGGCCTACAATGAGCAGTTCTTC. This gives the protein CASNRQGAYNEQFF.

V usage is TRBV12-3 or TRBV12-4 and J usage is TRBJ1-2, with 8 bases matching TRBD1. The J segment lost 8 bases and the V segment lost 1 base, leaving 3 bases of the junction unmatched. The CDR3 totals 13 residues. The CDR3 region is CASSLEQGGGYTF. The CDR3, as DNA: TGTGCCAGCAGTTTAGAACAGGGGGGCGGCTACACCTTC.

The chain has TRBV19 and TRBJ2-7; 8 positions agree with TRBD2. In germline, CDR1 is LNHDA, CDR2 SQIVND (reference sequence). The CDR3 loop spans 15 amino acids. The V gene end was trimmed by 5 bases and the J gene end by 0 bases; junction bases not matched to a gene: 6. CDR3 DNA sequence: TGTGCCAGTAGTCCAATAGCGGGGTCCTCCTACGAGCAGTACTTC. Translating it yields CASSPIAGSSYEQYF.

This rearrangement joins TRBV9 to TRBJ2-7, with a weak D call TRBD2 (6 bases). Germline loops: CDR1 SGDLS, CDR2 YYNGEE. Trimming took off 0 bases at V and 2 bases at J, with 12 bases between the two ends. This CDR3 comprises 15 residues. The CDR3 region is CASSVAPSDAYEQYF. CDR3 sequence (DNA): TGTGCCAGCAGCGTAGCTCCTAGCGACGCCTACGAGCAGTACTTC.

CDR3 loop: CASSFWKGAKRIYEQYF. Here the CDR3 DNA reads TGTGCCAGCAGTTTTTGGAAGGGGGCGAAAAGAATCTACGAGCAGTACTTC. The V call is TRBV28, the J call TRBJ2-7; 7 nucleotides line up with TRBD1. Germline loops: CDR1 MDHEN, CDR2 SYDVKM. The CDR3 loop spans 17 amino acids. After removal of 3 bases from V and 3 bases from J, the junction contained 14 bases not matched to a gene.

This chain joins TRBV9 and TRBJ2-7; D is undetermined. Germline V gene lookup returns CDR1 SGDLS and CDR2 YYNGEE. V dropped 0 bases and J dropped 5 bases, with 9 bases sitting between them. This CDR3 is built from 13 residues. CDR3 nucleotides: TGTGCCAGCAGCGTAGTTTCGTCAGACGAGCAGTACTTC. The encoded protein is CASSVVSSDEQYF.

The gene calls are TRBV5-6 and TRBJ2-7; D not certain. This CDR3 region has 12 residues. Germline values: CDR1 SGHDT, CDR2 YYEEEE. V was clipped by 5 bases and J by 3 bases, with 9 bases between them. CDR3 region: CASSLRNYEQYF. The CDR3 nucleotides are TGTGCCAGCAGTCTCCGTAACTACGAGCAGTACTTC.

The rearrangement uses TRBV3-1 (or the pseudogene TRBV3-2) and TRBJ2-1, with 7 bases that match TRBD1. This CDR3 is built from 13 residues. Per the germline V gene, CDR1 is LGHDT and CDR2 is YNNKEL (reference sequence). V was pared by 2 bases and J by 15 bases, with 10 bases of the junction left unmatched. CDR3 residues: CASSQQTGETPFF. The CDR3 DNA sequence: TGTGCCAGCAGCCAACAAACAGGGGAGACGCCGTTCTTC.